Listed below are T cell receptor beta chains from one sample, sequenced in a study of blood T cell repertoires in COVID-19. Measured with immunoSEQ multiplex PCR; TCRdb has only the in-frame clones, and not every one. The repertoire consists of about 110,000 clones, with about 90% occurring once and the leading ten covering 2.4%. Sequences were obtained from peripheral blood. All receptors derive from a human donor in a cohort sampled during active COVID-19. The conserved cysteine and the conserved F or W are not part of the CDR3 here.

j_call | v_call | cdr3_aa
TRBJ2-5 | TRBV28 | ASTDRARETQY
TRBJ2-7 | TRBV28 | ATVVQPGNEQY
TRBJ1-4 | TRBV28 | ASSSDTDTPDEKLF
TRBJ1-3 | TRBV5-6 | ASSPGGGNTIY
TRBJ2-3 | TRBV13 | ASSQGLAGRTDTQY
TRBJ1-1 | TRBV18 | ASSPSSGMNTEAF
TRBJ1-5 | TRBV2 | ASRGGNQPQH
TRBJ1-1 | TRBV20-1 | SAYTGTEAF
TRBJ1-5 | TRBV2 | ASSEFGWSNQPQH
TRBJ2-5 | TRBV11-2 | ASSLQGARETQY
TRBJ1-3 | TRBV19 | ASSMGHSGNTIY